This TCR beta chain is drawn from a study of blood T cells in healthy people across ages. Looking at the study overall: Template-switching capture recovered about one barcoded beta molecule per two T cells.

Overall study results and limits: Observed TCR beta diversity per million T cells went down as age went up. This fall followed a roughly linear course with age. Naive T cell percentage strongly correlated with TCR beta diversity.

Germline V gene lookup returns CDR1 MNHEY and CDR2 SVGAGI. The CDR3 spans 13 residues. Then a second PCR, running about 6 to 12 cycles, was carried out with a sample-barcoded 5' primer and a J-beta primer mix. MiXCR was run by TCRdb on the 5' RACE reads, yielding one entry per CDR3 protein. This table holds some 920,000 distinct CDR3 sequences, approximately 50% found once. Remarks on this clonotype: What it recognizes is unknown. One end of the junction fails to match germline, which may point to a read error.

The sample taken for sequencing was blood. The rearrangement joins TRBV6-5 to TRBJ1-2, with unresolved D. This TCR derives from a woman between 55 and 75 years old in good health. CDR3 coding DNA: TGTGCCGGCAGTTACGCGGCAGGAGGTGGCTACACCTTC. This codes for CAGSYAAGGGYTF.